The rows below give T cell receptor beta chains drawn from one sample of a study of identical twins. TCRdb passed the 5' RACE reads through MiXCR, listing each CDR3 protein once. The sample has roughly 750,000 distinct CDR3 sequences, approximately 22% seen once. The sample was also reused in another study, on T cells expressing NK-cell markers.

The sequencing sample was made of PBMCs. The source is a woman under 30 in good health. CDR3s include the opening cysteine and the closing phenylalanine or tryptophan. D genes are given only for firm matches. A row's size may be missing; if present it is once, few, many or a size class.

d_gene	v_gene	abundance	j_gene	CDR3aa	CDR3nt
.	TRBV12-3/TRBV12-4	few	TRBJ2-3	CASRGGPITDTQYF	TGTGCCAGCAGGGGCGGGCCGATCACAGATACGCAGTATTTT
.	TRBV7-9	few	TRBJ2-7	CASSLLVWEAGEQYF	TGTGCCAGCAGCCTGCTTGTGTGGGAGGCGGGCGAGCAGTACTTC
TRBD2	TRBV9	few	TRBJ2-7	CASSPRGSGGSYEQYF	TGTGCCAGCAGCCCAAGGGGAAGCGGGGGCTCCTACGAGCAGTACTTC
.	TRBV27	.	TRBJ2-5	CASGFLGHQETQYF	TGTGCCAGCGGATTTTTGGGCCACCAAGAGACCCAGTACTTC
TRBD1	TRBV4-1	.	TRBJ1-1	CASSQPGQGSYTEAFF	TGCGCCAGCAGCCAACCGGGACAGGGGTCCTACACTGAAGCTTTCTTT
.	TRBV10-2	few	TRBJ2-7	CASSDLGDPLYEQYF	TGCGCCAGCAGTGATTTAGGAGATCCTCTCTACGAGCAGTACTTC
.	TRBV29-1	.	TRBJ2-1	CSGGDASSSYNEQFF	TGCAGCGGTGGGGATGCGTCGAGCTCCTACAATGAGCAGTTCTTC
.	TRBV5-1	few	TRBJ2-7	CASSSTAREQYF	TGCGCCAGCAGCTCGACCGCTCGCGAGCAGTACTTC
.	TRBV12-3/TRBV12-4	.	TRBJ2-1	CASSFPPGYNEQFF	TGTGCCAGCAGTTTCCCCCCAGGGTACAATGAGCAGTTCTTC
.	TRBV29-1	few	TRBJ1-2	CSVRSEGGYTF	TGCAGCGTTCGGTCAGAGGGCGGCTACACCTTC
.	TRBV7-3	.	TRBJ2-5	CASSLPGGRGLETQYF	TGTGCCAGCAGCCTACCTGGCGGCAGGGGATTGGAGACCCAGTACTTC
.	TRBV12-5	.	TRBJ2-2	CASGPRVGTSANTGELFF	TGTGCTAGTGGTCCGCGTGTTGGGACATCAGCGAACACCGGGGAGCTGTTTTTT
.	TRBV7-7	few	TRBJ2-5	CASSLSQVQTQYF	TGTGCCAGCAGCTTATCTCAGGTGCAGACCCAGTACTTC
TRBD2	TRBV7-2	.	TRBJ2-5	CASSAGGFWGTQYF	TGTGCCAGCAGCGCGGGGGGTTTTTGGGGGACCCAGTACTTC
.	TRBV3-1	few	TRBJ2-1	CASSQDQAFF	TGTGCCAGCAGCCAAGATCAAGCGTTCTTC
.	TRBV20-1	.	TRBJ2-7	CSARTLDSPHEQYF	TGCAGTGCTAGAACCCTGGACTCGCCCCACGAGCAGTACTTC
TRBD1	TRBV19	.	TRBJ2-5	CATAGTGGNLKETQYF	TGTGCCACGGCCGGGACAGGGGGTAACCTTAAAGAGACCCAGTACTTC
TRBD2	TRBV20-1	few	TRBJ2-1	CSAGLAGVWDEQFF	TGCAGTGCTGGGCTAGCGGGAGTGTGGGATGAGCAGTTCTTC
.	TRBV5-5	few	TRBJ2-5	CASSSREEVKTQYF	TGTGCCAGCAGCTCTAGGGAGGAGGTGAAGACCCAGTACTTC
.	TRBV15	few	TRBJ2-7	CATSRDRKGHEQYF	TGTGCCACCAGCAGAGATAGGAAAGGTCACGAGCAGTACTTC
.	TRBV6-1	many	TRBJ1-6	CASSLQWPSAYNSPLHF	TGTGCCAGCAGCCTACAGTGGCCGAGCGCCTATAATTCACCCCTCCACTTT
TRBD2	TRBV7-9	.	TRBJ2-3	CASSLTAGFSTDTQYF	TGTGCCAGCAGCCTGACAGCGGGATTTAGCACAGATACGCAGTATTTT
TRBD2	TRBV5-1	.	TRBJ2-5	CASSSGTSQETQYF	TGCGCCAGCAGCTCGGGGACTAGCCAAGAGACCCAGTACTTC
.	TRBV5-1	.	TRBJ2-1	CASSPTTGSSYNEQFF	TGCGCCAGCAGCCCAACGACAGGTAGCTCCTACAATGAGCAGTTCTTC
.	TRBV27	many	TRBJ2-7	CASSYGWGYYEQYF	TGTGCCAGCAGCTATGGTTGGGGTTACTACGAGCAGTACTTC
.	TRBV12-3/TRBV12-4	.	TRBJ2-1	CASSFARAQRPVENEQFF	TGTGCCAGCAGTTTCGCCCGAGCGCAGAGGCCGGTGGAAAATGAGCAGTTCTTC
.	TRBV10-3	.	TRBJ2-5	CAISAGSRQETQYF	TGTGCCATCAGTGCGGGCAGTCGGCAAGAGACCCAGTACTTC
TRBD2	TRBV12-3/TRBV12-4	few	TRBJ2-1	CASSPLPGLAGPDEQFF	TGTGCCAGCAGCCCCTTACCGGGACTAGCGGGTCCCGATGAGCAGTTCTTC
TRBD2	TRBV12-3/TRBV12-4	.	TRBJ2-1	CASSFPLAGGPSNEQFF	TGTGCCAGCAGTTTCCCATTAGCGGGAGGGCCCTCCAATGAGCAGTTCTTC
.	TRBV7-2	few	TRBJ2-1	CASSTADRYNEQFF	TGTGCCAGCAGCACCGCCGATCGGTACAATGAGCAGTTCTTC
.	TRBV10-3	few	TRBJ2-2	CAISYANTGELFF	TGTGCCATCAGTTATGCGAACACCGGGGAGCTGTTTTTT
.	TRBV7-2	.	TRBJ2-4	CASSLGVKNIQYF	TGTGCCAGCAGCTTAGGAGTTAAAAACATTCAGTACTTC
.	TRBV10-2	.	TRBJ2-7	CASSERDEQYF	TGCGCCAGCAGTGAGCGGGACGAGCAGTACTTC
.	TRBV29-1	.	TRBJ2-1	CSVDPIKRESSYNEQFF	TGCAGCGTTGACCCTATTAAGCGAGAGAGCTCCTACAATGAGCAGTTCTTC
TRBD2	TRBV12-3/TRBV12-4	few	TRBJ2-1	CASSLVVRGEQFF	TGTGCCAGCAGTTTAGTGGTGCGGGGGGAGCAGTTCTTC
TRBD1	TRBV7-2	.	TRBJ1-4	CASSPQGAQSEKLFF	TGTGCCAGCAGCCCCCAGGGGGCGCAGAGTGAAAAACTGTTTTTT
TRBD2	TRBV12-3/TRBV12-4	once	TRBJ2-1	CASSFSGGGQFF	TGTGCCAGCAGTTTTAGCGGGGGCGGGCAGTTCTTC
TRBD2	TRBV19	.	TRBJ2-6	CATLGRGIVGANVLTF	TGTGCCACCCTAGGGCGGGGGATTGTTGGGGCCAACGTCCTGACTTTC
.	TRBV20-1	few	TRBJ2-6	CSARDVGAGANVLTF	TGCAGTGCTAGAGATGTGGGGGCGGGGGCCAACGTCCTGACTTTC
TRBD1	TRBV20-1	.	TRBJ2-2	CSARATGAGELFF	TGCAGTGCTAGAGCTACAGGGGCCGGGGAGCTGTTTTTT
.	TRBV20-1	few	TRBJ2-5	CSARALSGNQETQYF	TGCAGTGCTAGAGCCCTTAGCGGAAACCAAGAGACCCAGTACTTC